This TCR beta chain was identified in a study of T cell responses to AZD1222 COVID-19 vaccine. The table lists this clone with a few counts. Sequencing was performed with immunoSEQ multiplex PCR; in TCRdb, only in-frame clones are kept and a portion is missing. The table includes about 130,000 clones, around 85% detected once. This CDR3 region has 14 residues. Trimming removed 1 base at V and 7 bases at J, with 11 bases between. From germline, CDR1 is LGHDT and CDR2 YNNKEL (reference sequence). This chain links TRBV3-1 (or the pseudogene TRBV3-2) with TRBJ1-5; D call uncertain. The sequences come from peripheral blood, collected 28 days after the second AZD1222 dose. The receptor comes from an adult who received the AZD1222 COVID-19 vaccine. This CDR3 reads CASSQGVYGQPQHF. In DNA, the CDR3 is TGTGCCAGCAGCCAAGGGGTCTACGGGCAGCCCCAGCATTTT.